This T cell receptor beta chain was sequenced for a study of T cell repertoires in cytomegalovirus infection. Study findings and constraints: Clonotypes of TCR beta that were HLA-C-restricted and CMV-specific dominated the ex vivo response. There were carriers of CMV plus the relevant HLA, and cumulative public TCR beta family frequency identified them.

TCRdb used MiXCR to reprocess the reads, holding one entry per CDR3 protein. The sample yields 300,000 or so distinct CDR3 sequences, around 10% seen once. The sample holds a few counts of this clonotype. Its cognate antigen is unknown. Sequencing was carried out using PBMCs. This sequence was found in a human donor in good health (CMV status not recorded). Some clones in this sample may be carry-over from other donors' samples.

CDR3 DNA: TGTGCCAGCAGTTACGGAAGGGCACTCAACTATGGCTACACCTTC. This gives the protein CASSYGRALNYGYTF. V gene TRBV6-2 or TRBV6-3 combines with J gene TRBJ1-2, with no clear D. CDR1 MNHEY and CDR2 SVGEGT come from the germline V gene. This CDR3 is 15 amino acids long. V lost 2 bases to trimming and J lost 2 bases, with 12 bases between them.